The clone carrying this TCR beta chain was counted between two and nine times. The antigen is undetermined. The data originate from a study of beta chain features in type 1 diabetes. Regarding the study as a whole: Among patients with Type 1 diabetes, TCRB CDR3s were moderately but significantly shorter in every one of the four CD4+ subsets.

cDNA synthesis used the whole RNA isolate, giving expressed TCRB sequences. Samples of naive, central memory and regulatory T cells yielded a mean of around 3.5 million reads. Produced via immunoSEQ multiplex PCR; TCRdb's table is partial and in-frame only. The repertoire holds around 650,000 clones, around 11% seen once, with roughly 0.12% in the top ten. V gave up 6 bases and J gave up 5 bases, with 13 bases separating them. Germline-derived CDR1 and CDR2 are MNHEY and SVGAGI. The length of the CDR3 is 14 residues. The sample taken for sequencing was naive CD4+ T cells from blood. The chain has TRBV6-5 and TRBJ1-4, with D possibly matching TRBD1 (5 bases). The receptor was derived from a man aged 25 to 45 with type 1 diabetes. The CDR3 reads CASSLGRYNEKLFF. Here the CDR3 DNA reads TGTGCCAGCAGCCTGGGACGGTACAATGAAAAACTGTTTTTT.